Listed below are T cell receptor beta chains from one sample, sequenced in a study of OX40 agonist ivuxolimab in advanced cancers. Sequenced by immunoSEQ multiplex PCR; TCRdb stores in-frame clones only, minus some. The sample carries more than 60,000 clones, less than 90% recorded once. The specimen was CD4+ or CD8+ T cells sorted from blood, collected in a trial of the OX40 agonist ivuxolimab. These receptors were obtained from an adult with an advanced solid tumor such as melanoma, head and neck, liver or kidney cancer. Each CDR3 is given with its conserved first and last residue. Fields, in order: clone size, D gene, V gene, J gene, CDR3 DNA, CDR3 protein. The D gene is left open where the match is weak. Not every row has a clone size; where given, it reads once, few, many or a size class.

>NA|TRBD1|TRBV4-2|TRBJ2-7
TGTGCCAGCAGCCAAGAATCGACAGGGGGCACGAGGGAGCAGTACTTC
CASSQESTGGTREQYF
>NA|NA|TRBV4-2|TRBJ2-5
TGTGCCAGCAGCCAAGATGGGGCTAGCGAGACCCAGTACTTC
CASSQDGASETQYF
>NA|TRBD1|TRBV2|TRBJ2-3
TGTGCCAGTCGACAGGGCCCGAGCACAGATACGCAGTATTTT
CASRQGPSTDTQYF
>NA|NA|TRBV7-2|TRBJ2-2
TGTGCCAGCAGCAAGCAGGGAGGTACGAACACCGGGGAGCTGTTTTTT
CASSKQGGTNTGELFF
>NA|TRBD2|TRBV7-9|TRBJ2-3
TGTGCCAGCAGCCCCCGCCGGACTAGCGGGGGTACAGATACGCAGTATTTT
CASSPRRTSGGTDTQYF
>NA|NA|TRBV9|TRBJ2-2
TGTGCCAGCAGCTCCCGACCTGACGGGGAGCTGTTTTTT
CASSSRPDGELFF
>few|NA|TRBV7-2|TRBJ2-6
TGTGCCAGCAGCCGAGGCTCTGGGGCCAACGTCCTGACTTTC
CASSRGSGANVLTF
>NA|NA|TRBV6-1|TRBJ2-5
TGTGCCAGCAGTGACCGGGGGCAAGAGACCCAGTACTTC
CASSDRGQETQYF
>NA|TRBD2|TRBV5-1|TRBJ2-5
TGCGCCAGCAGCCTCGGACTAGCGGGGGTTCCCCGGGAGACCCAGTACTTC
CASSLGLAGVPRETQYF
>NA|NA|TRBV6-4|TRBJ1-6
TGTGCCAGCAGTCCGGACTGGAATTCACCCCTCCACTTT
CASSPDWNSPLHF
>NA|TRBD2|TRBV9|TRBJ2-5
TGTGCCAGCAGCGTAGTCGGGGGGTCAACGGAGACCCAGTACTTC
CASSVVGGSTETQYF
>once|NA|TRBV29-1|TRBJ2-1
TGCAGCGTCGGCCTAGTGGGGGGCGATGAGCAGTTCTTC
CSVGLVGGDEQFF
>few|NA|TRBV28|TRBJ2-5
TGTGCCAGCACCTCAGGCGGGCAGCAAGAGACCCAGTACTTC
CASTSGGQQETQYF
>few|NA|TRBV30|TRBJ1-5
TGTGCCTGGAGTGAGACAGGGCCCCAGCATTTT
CAWSETGPQHF
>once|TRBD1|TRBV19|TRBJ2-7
TGTGCCAGTAGTCTCTCGGGACAGGGGCTTCCCTACGAGCAGTACTTC
CASSLSGQGLPYEQYF
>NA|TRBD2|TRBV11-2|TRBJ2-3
TGTGCCAGCAGCCTGCTTGTGACTAGCGGGGCCTACACCACAGATACGCAGTATTTT
CASSLLVTSGAYTTDTQYF
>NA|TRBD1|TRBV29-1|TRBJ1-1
TGCAGCGCGGGACAGGCAAACACTGAAGCTTTCTTT
CSAGQANTEAFF
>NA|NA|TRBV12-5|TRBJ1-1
TGTGCTAGTGCCAAAATTGCGAACACTGAAGCTTTCTTT
CASAKIANTEAFF
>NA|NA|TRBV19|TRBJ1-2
TGTGCCAGTAGTATAGATCTCGGGAGGAGTGGCTACACCTTC
CASSIDLGRSGYTF
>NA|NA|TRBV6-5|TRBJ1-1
TGTGCCAGCAGTTACTCTTTGTGGGGCACTGAAGCTTTCTTT
CASSYSLWGTEAFF
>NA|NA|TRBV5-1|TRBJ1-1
TGCGCCAGCAGCTTGGCCGGGGCGGGGGGCGGCACTGAAGCTTTCTTT
CASSLAGAGGGTEAFF
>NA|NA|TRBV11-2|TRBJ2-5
TGTGCCAGCAGCTCGTCCGGGGAGACCCAGTACTTC
CASSSSGETQYF
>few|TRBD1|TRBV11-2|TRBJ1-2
TGTGCCAGCAGCAGTCGACAGGGCTGGGGTGGCTACACCTTC
CASSSRQGWGGYTF
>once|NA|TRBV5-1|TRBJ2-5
TGCGCCAGCAGCTTGGCGACAGTCCAAGAGACCCAGTACTTC
CASSLATVQETQYF
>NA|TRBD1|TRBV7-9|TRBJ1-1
TGTGCCAGCAGATTAACAGGGGGCCAGGGCACTGAAGCTTTCTTT
CASRLTGGQGTEAFF
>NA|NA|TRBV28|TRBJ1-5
TGTGCCAGTACCACAGAGGATCAGCCCCAGCATTTT
CASTTEDQPQHF
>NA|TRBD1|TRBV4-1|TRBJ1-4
TGCGCCAGCAGCCAACAGGGGGCGGGTCAACTGTTTTTT
CASSQQGAGQLFF
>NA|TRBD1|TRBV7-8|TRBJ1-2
TGTGCCAGCAGCCCCGGGACAGGGGAATATGGCTACACCTTC
CASSPGTGEYGYTF
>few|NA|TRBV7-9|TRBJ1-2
TGTGCCAGCAGCTCCAGTGGCGGCGATGGCTACACCTTC
CASSSSGGDGYTF
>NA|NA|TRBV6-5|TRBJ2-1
TGTGCCAGCAGCCGACGGACTACACTTTACAATGAGCAGTTCTTC
CASSRRTTLYNEQFF
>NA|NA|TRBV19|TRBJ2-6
TGTGCCAGTAGTAAACTGAAACAGGGATTTGGTAACTCTGGGGCCAACGTCCTGACTTTC
CASSKLKQGFGNSGANVLTF
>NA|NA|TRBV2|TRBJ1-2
TGTGCCAGCAGTGAAGGGTCACCTGAGACCTATGGCTACACCTTC
CASSEGSPETYGYTF
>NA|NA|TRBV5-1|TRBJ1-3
TGCGCCAGCAGCTTGCTCCCTCAAATTGGAAACACCATATATTTT
CASSLLPQIGNTIYF